This TCR beta chain was sequenced during a study of blood T cell repertoires in COVID-19 (dated by TCRdb to 2018 to 2020). Turning to the overall study: Samples covering the acute and convalescent phases of COVID-19 were provided by collaborators in the United States, Italy and Spain. The material from the prospective study consisted of cDNA or gDNA derived from T cells, B-cell-depleted T cells, or PBMCs. Subjects who had been exposed to COVID-19, were actively infected with it, or had recovered from it provided the deeply sampled blood TCRbeta repertoires that made up the dataset. The repertoires were made available in a free public database intended to serve as a resource for research on the immune response to SARS-CoV-2. Samples came from the ongoing ImmuneRACE study (first 160 participants) plus 1,254 subjects from 6 global collaborators. A de-identified subject ID, COVID-19 status, age in years and sex were almost always included in the sample metadata. Where available, HLA class I and class II types were taken from metadata supplied by the sample provider and were not determined by assay-based typing.

The CDR3 numbers 16 residues from cysteine through phenylalanine. The kept DNA is CDR3 alone, 48 bases in frame from the first base. Compared with germline, V lacks 1 base and J lacks 2 bases; bases without a gene match: 3. Based on the germline V gene (reference sequence), the CDR1 and CDR2 sequences are SGHNT and YYREEE. TCRbeta CDR3 regions were amplified from genomic DNA by means of the immunoSEQ Assay, a bias-controlled multiplex PCR. Concerning the study's data processing: Within the assay, amplification of reference gene primers was used to estimate how many nucleated cells each sample contained. To quantify the absolute abundance of each unique TCRbeta CDR3 rearrangement, sequence reads were collapsed and filtered. For each sample, productive Simpson clonality was calculated as the square root of Simpson's diversity index over productive rearrangements. In TCRdb, the immuneACCESS table is reduced to in-frame sequences with V and J assigned. These tables do not hold every clone; where another copy was compared, an unresolved V gene accounts for under half, and the others remain unexplained. V, J and clone size were drawn from that table, and D and trimming were deduced from the DNA. Present in this sample are fewer than 200,000 clones, 85% of which were seen just once. The ten largest clones add up to approximately 5.4% of the sample.

One collaborating source in Seattle enrolled patients during active infection and followed them longitudinally through the course of disease. Collaborating institutions collected whole blood in K2EDTA tubes following their own protocols. For TCRbeta analysis, collaborators shipped samples in one of three forms: frozen whole blood, isolated PBMCs, or DNA extracted from either of those sample types. Broader findings and caveats from the paper: How much clinical and demographic metadata was included differed by source and by participant, and the metadata was provided uncurated.

As regards this clone: Its antigen remains unidentified. The input lacks base qualities; no much larger clone sits a single base away.

The TCR originated in a woman in her forties or fifties with COVID-19, enrolled during active disease. In this chain, TRBV5-4 is recombined with TRBJ2-1; 10 bases in the middle match TRBD2. Sequenced material: peripheral blood. The CDR3 sequence is CASSLPGTSAYNEQFF. In nucleotides, the sequence is TGTGCCAGCAGCTTGCCCGGGACTAGCGCCTACAATGAGCAGTTCTTC. The entire variable domain, with the stretches around the CDR3 drawn from the reference TRBV5-4 and TRBJ2-1 proteins, is ETGVTQSPTHLIKTRGQQVTLRCSSQSGHNTVSWYQQALGQGPQFIFQYYREEENGRGNFPPRFSGLQFPNYSSELNVNALELDDSALYLCASSLPGTSAYNEQFFGPGTRLTVL.